These T cell receptor beta chains were read from a single sample in a study of neurological immune-mediated disorders. A single record per CDR3 protein comes from TCRdb applying MiXCR to the 5' RACE reads. This table has fewer than 35,000 distinct CDR3 sequences, around 4.5% appearing once. The sequenced sample consisted of PBMCs. All receptors come from a man aged 18-30 years in good health. CDR3s include the opening cysteine and the closing phenylalanine or tryptophan. Fields, in order: J gene, V gene, D gene, clone size, CDR3 protein, CDR3 DNA. A D gene is named only where the DNA matches it firmly. Clone sizes are given selectively: once, few, many, or a class where the clone is expanded.

TRBJ2-1 TRBV4-1 TRBD2 many CASSQGTIRGGAFEQFF TGCGCCAGCAGCCAAGGTACCATTCGCGGGGGGGCCTTTGAGCAGTTCTTC
TRBJ1-5 TRBV12-3/TRBV12-4 TRBD1 many CASSIPGQGNQPQHF TGTGCCAGCAGTATTCCGGGACAGGGCAATCAGCCCCAGCATTTT
TRBJ1-3 TRBV20-1 TRBD1 many CSALDRGTGNTIYF TGCAGTGCTTTGGACAGGGGGACCGGAAACACCATATATTTT
TRBJ1-3 TRBV5-6 . many CASSFRGHSGNTIYF TGTGCCAGCAGCTTCAGGGGACACTCTGGAAACACCATATATTTT
TRBJ1-2 TRBV20-1 . many CSAALRVLSYGYTF TGCAGTGCTGCCCTCCGGGTCCTCTCCTATGGCTACACCTTC
TRBJ2-7 TRBV6-2/TRBV6-3 . many CASRTAYEQYF TGTGCCAGCCGGACAGCCTACGAGCAGTACTTC
TRBJ1-2 TRBV20-1 . many CSAAAGVIYGYTF TGCAGTGCTGCCGCGGGGGTGATCTATGGCTACACCTTC
TRBJ1-2 TRBV20-1 . many CSAAPGGDYGYTF TGCAGTGCCGCACCGGGGGGCGACTATGGCTACACCTTC
TRBJ1-1 TRBV18 . few CASSSGTDTEAFF TGTGCCAGCTCCAGCGGCACCGACACTGAAGCTTTCTTT
TRBJ2-5 TRBV20-1 . many CSARDRQPRGETQYF TGCAGTGCTAGAGATCGCCAGCCTCGCGGGGAGACCCAGTACTTC
TRBJ2-7 TRBV15 . many CATSREPGYEQYF TGTGCCACCAGCAGAGAACCCGGCTACGAGCAGTACTTC
TRBJ2-3 TRBV12-3/TRBV12-4 . many CASSSTSGTDTQYF TGTGCCAGCAGCTCAACGAGCGGTACAGATACGCAGTATTTT
TRBJ1-1 TRBV29-1 . many CSVDWGMNTEAFF TGCAGCGTTGATTGGGGAATGAACACTGAAGCTTTCTTT
TRBJ2-7 TRBV7-9 . many CASSKETESNEQYF TGTGCCAGCAGCAAGGAAACCGAGTCCAACGAGCAGTACTTC
TRBJ2-1 TRBV6-1 . many CASPPPASRDEQFF TGTGCCAGCCCCCCCCCGGCTAGCAGAGATGAGCAGTTCTTC
TRBJ2-7 TRBV12-3/TRBV12-4 . many CASTKWAGPSEQYF TGTGCCAGCACCAAGTGGGCGGGCCCCTCTGAGCAGTACTTC
TRBJ2-3 TRBV20-1 TRBD2 many CSALTSGGAWDTQYF TGCAGTGCCTTGACTAGCGGGGGGGCATGGGATACGCAGTATTTT
TRBJ1-1 TRBV6-4 TRBD1 many CASRADRKAFF TGTGCCAGCAGGGCGGACAGGAAAGCTTTCTTT
TRBJ2-1 TRBV7-9 TRBD2 many CASSSSGTRDNEQFF TGTGCCAGCAGCTCTTCCGGGACTAGAGACAATGAGCAGTTCTTC
TRBJ2-1 TRBV29-1 . many CSVEAYWNNEQFF TGCAGCGTTGAAGCTTACTGGAACAATGAGCAGTTCTTC
TRBJ2-1 TRBV4-2 . many CASSPSFAGTYNEQFF TGTGCCAGCAGCCCAAGTTTTGCGGGGACCTACAATGAGCAGTTCTTC
TRBJ1-2 TRBV20-1 . many CSATSPTYGYTF TGCAGTGCTACTTCCCCTACATATGGCTACACCTTC
TRBJ2-1 TRBV19 . many CASSGPITYNEQFF TGTGCCAGTAGCGGGCCTATAACCTACAATGAGCAGTTCTTC
TRBJ1-3 TRBV18 . many CASSPQAGTEGNTIYF TGTGCCAGCTCACCCCAAGCCGGGACGGAGGGAAACACCATATATTTT
TRBJ1-1 TRBV5-1 . many CASSSQGFDTEAFF TGCGCCAGCAGCTCACAAGGTTTCGATACTGAAGCTTTCTTT
TRBJ2-3 TRBV10-3 TRBD2 many CAISEGLSGGSTDTQYF TGTGCCATCAGTGAGGGCCTAAGCGGGGGGAGCACAGATACGCAGTATTTT
TRBJ2-1 TRBV11-3 . many CASSLTAGHNEQFF TGTGCCAGCAGCTTAACGGCGGGGCACAATGAGCAGTTCTTC
TRBJ2-5 TRBV7-8 TRBD2 many CASTSSVPGLAKQETQYF TGTGCCAGCACCTCATCTGTGCCGGGACTAGCAAAACAAGAGACCCAGTACTTC
TRBJ2-1 TRBV20-1 . many CSARIGAYNEQFF TGCAGTGCTAGAATCGGGGCCTACAATGAGCAGTTCTTC
TRBJ2-1 TRBV7-9 . many CASSLRVGGGNNEQFF TGTGCCAGCAGCTTAAGGGTCGGGGGTGGCAACAATGAGCAGTTCTTC
TRBJ1-1 TRBV9 . many CASSEQGGLVYTEAFF TGTGCCAGCAGCGAACAGGGAGGACTAGTGTACACTGAAGCTTTCTTT
TRBJ2-7 TRBV5-1 . many CASSQLPQGRVYEQYF TGCGCCAGCAGCCAACTACCTCAGGGGCGGGTCTACGAGCAGTACTTC
TRBJ2-1 TRBV12-3/TRBV12-4 TRBD2 many CASSLGLATSSYNEQFF TGTGCCAGCAGTTTAGGACTAGCGACTAGCTCCTACAATGAGCAGTTCTTC
TRBJ2-1 TRBV5-1 TRBD2 many CASSLGSGGRNNEQFF TGCGCCAGCAGCTTAGGGAGCGGGGGTAGGAACAATGAGCAGTTCTTC
TRBJ2-1 TRBV5-1 . many CASSLTSPSYNEQFF TGCGCCAGCAGCTTGACTAGTCCATCCTACAATGAGCAGTTCTTC
TRBJ1-5 TRBV20-1 . many CSAREGAWGPFYSNQPQHF TGCAGTGCTAGAGAGGGCGCTTGGGGCCCATTTTATAGCAATCAGCCCCAGCATTTT
TRBJ1-1 TRBV20-1 . many CSAKGTHTEAFF TGCAGTGCTAAGGGCACCCACACTGAAGCTTTCTTT
TRBJ1-1 TRBV5-1 . many CASSLEAVRANTEAFF TGCGCCAGCAGCTTGGAGGCGGTTCGGGCGAACACTGAAGCTTTCTTT
TRBJ2-6 TRBV5-5 . many CASSPVATGANVLTF TGTGCCAGCAGCCCCGTTGCAACTGGGGCCAACGTCCTGACTTTC
TRBJ2-2 TRBV5-1 . many CASGPYQGVGTGELFF TGCGCCAGCGGACCTTACCAGGGAGTCGGCACCGGGGAGCTGTTTTTT
TRBJ1-1 TRBV20-1 . many CSARARDPFAFF TGCAGTGCTCGAGCCAGGGACCCCTTCGCTTTCTTT
TRBJ1-2 TRBV19 . many CASSIDYGGTNYGYTF TGTGCCAGTAGTATAGATTACGGGGGAACTAACTATGGCTACACCTTC
TRBJ1-1 TRBV30 . many CAWSDGVNTEAFF TGTGCCTGGAGTGACGGAGTGAACACTGAAGCTTTCTTT
TRBJ2-3 TRBV5-1 . many CASSLVGGPGRTDTQYF TGCGCCAGCAGCTTGGTTGGGGGACCCGGTCGGACAGATACGCAGTATTTT
TRBJ1-6 TRBV20-1 TRBD1 many CSARTGGDSYNSPLHF TGCAGTGCCCGGACAGGGGGCGACTCCTATAATTCACCCCTCCACTTT
TRBJ1-5 TRBV6-6 . many CASSSQGGGNQPQHF TGTGCCAGCAGTTCACAGGGAGGCGGCAATCAGCCCCAGCATTTT
TRBJ2-3 TRBV20-1 TRBD1 many CSAYPGTGMDTQYF TGCAGTGCTTACCCCGGGACAGGGATGGATACGCAGTATTTT
TRBJ1-3 TRBV7-9 . many CASSLAVGNTIYF TGTGCCAGCAGCTTAGCGGTCGGAAACACCATATATTTT
TRBJ2-3 TRBV5-1 TRBD2 many CASSLTSGFLRDTQYF TGCGCCAGCAGCTTGACTAGCGGCTTCCTGAGGGATACGCAGTATTTT
TRBJ2-1 TRBV20-1 . many CSARSSGVNSYNEQFF TGCAGTGCTAGATCGTCTGGGGTTAACTCCTACAATGAGCAGTTCTTC
TRBJ1-1 TRBV3-1 . many CASSQRGGGNTEAFF TGTGCCAGCAGCCAACGGGGAGGGGGGAACACTGAAGCTTTCTTT
TRBJ1-5 TRBV6-5 . many CASSQDMPTFNQPQHF TGTGCCAGCAGTCAGGACATGCCCACCTTCAATCAGCCCCAGCATTTT
TRBJ1-4 TRBV20-1 . many CSARDFLGGYSEKLFF TGCAGTGCTAGAGATTTTCTCGGGGGTTATAGTGAAAAACTGTTTTTT
TRBJ2-7 TRBV5-1 . many CASSLGLAGIAPYEQYF TGCGCCAGCAGCTTGGGGTTGGCAGGGATAGCCCCCTACGAGCAGTACTTC
TRBJ2-2 TRBV11-3 . many CASSGKTGELFF TGTGCCAGCAGCGGTAAAACCGGGGAGCTGTTTTTT
TRBJ1-5 TRBV28 TRBD1 . CASRGQGARNQPQHF TGTGCCAGCAGGGGACAGGGGGCACGCAATCAGCCCCAGCATTTT